One sample yielded the 28 T cell receptor beta chains listed below, sequenced in a study of T cell responses to AZD1222 COVID-19 vaccine. Assay: immunoSEQ multiplex PCR; the TCRdb copy retains only in-frame clones and omits some. The sample holds some 140,000 clones, around 90% seen once. Source: peripheral blood, taken on day 0 of AZD1222 vaccination. All receptors derive from an adult in good health.

The chain links TRBV19 to TRBJ1-4; D remains ambiguous. The CDR3 is 15 residues long. Trimming took off 5 bases at V and 7 bases at J, with 17 bases between the two ends. Per the germline V gene, CDR1 is LNHDA and CDR2 is SQIVND (reference sequence). The CDR3 nucleotides read TGTGCCAGTAGTTCGAGCCGAGGAGTTGCTGAAAAACTGTTTTTT. It encodes CASSSSRGVAEKLFF.

V and J are TRBV4-1 and TRBJ1-2; a weak D match, TRBD1 (5 bases). The CDR3 has 15 amino acids. Germline V gene data show CDR1 as MGHRA and CDR2 as YSYEKL. Trimming left V 0 bases short and J 3 bases short, with 11 bases between. The CDR3 loop reads CASSQEGGSYYGYTF. The CDR3 bases are TGCGCCAGCAGCCAAGAGGGGGGAAGTTACTATGGCTACACCTTC.

In DNA form, the CDR3 reads TGTGCCAGCAGACAGGGTCAGGCTCAGCCCCAGCATTTT. It yields the protein CASRQGQAQPQHF. The chain couples TRBV19 to TRBJ1-5, with 7 positions matching TRBD1. Germline lookup yields CDR1 LNHDA and CDR2 SQIVND (reference sequence). The CDR3 length is 13 residues. V lost 9 bases and J lost 6; bases outside the gene matches: 8. Together with reference TRBV19 and TRBJ1-5, the CDR3 gives the full variable domain: DGGITQSPKYLFRKEGQNVTLSCEQNLNHDAMYWYRQDPGQGLRLIYYSQIVNDFQKGDIAEGYSVSREKKESFPLTVTSAQKNPTAFYLCASRQGQAQPQHFGDGTRLSIL.

This clone came up once. The chain combines TRBV4-2 with TRBJ2-1; 9 nucleotides agree with TRBD1. Unmatched junction bases numbered 6, after V lost 0 bases and J lost 6 bases. Germline lookup yields CDR1 LGHNA and CDR2 YNFKEQ. The CDR3 is 16 amino acids. For the CDR3, the DNA is TGTGCCAGCAGCCAAGAAGCCGGGACAGGGTCCAATGAGCAGTTCTTC. This codes for CASSQEAGTGSNEQFF.

Comments on this clone: Sequence at one end of the junction differs from germline and may be a read error. The chain carries TRBV30 and TRBJ1-1; no definite D call. This CDR3 spans 10 amino acids. The V gene's germline CDR1 is GTSNPN and CDR2 SVGIG (reference sequence). CDR3 DNA sequence: TGCGCCCGGGGGAACACTGAAGCTTTCTTT. Its translation is CARGNTEAFF.

The CDR3 coding sequence is TGTGCCAGCAGTTTAGTGGGACAGAGGCGATATGGCTACACCTTC. This gives the protein CASSLVGQRRYGYTF. V usage is TRBV28 and J usage is TRBJ1-2; 7 bases map to TRBD1. CDR1 and CDR2 from the germline V gene are MDHEN and SYDVKM. V shed 2 bases, J shed 5 bases, and the junction held 8 bases outside the gene matches. This CDR3 is built from 15 residues.

A single count supports this clone. The chain joins TRBV27 to TRBJ2-5; D remains unclear. Per the germline V gene, CDR1 is MNHEY and CDR2 is SMNVEV (reference sequence). V was pared by 2 bases and J by 1 base, with 14 bases between. The CDR3 is 16 residues long. As DNA, the CDR3 is TGTGCCAGCAGTTTAGGTGGATCCATGTTCCAAGAGACCCAGTACTTC. Translating it yields CASSLGGSMFQETQYF.

The chain joins TRBV7-2 to TRBJ2-7; 12 bases are a match to TRBD2. The germline V gene has CDR1 SGHTA and CDR2 FQGNSA. The CDR3 extends over 16 amino acids. V shed 0 bases and J 5 bases; nucleotides not matched to a gene: 5. The CDR3 DNA follows: TGTGCCAGCAGCTTAGCGGCTAGCGGGAGGGGGAACGAGCAGTACTTC. Translating gives CASSLAASGRGNEQYF.

The chain combines TRBV27 with TRBJ1-1; possibly TRBD1 for D (5 bases). CDR1 and CDR2 (germline): MNHEY, SMNVEV (reference sequence). Trimming left V 8 bases short and J 0 bases short, with 10 bases between. The CDR3 extends over 13 amino acids. The CDR3 coding sequence is TGTGCCAGCTCTCCAGGGATGAACACTGAAGCTTTCTTT. As protein: CASSPGMNTEAFF.

The chain joins TRBV4-1 to TRBJ2-1, with 7 bases identical to TRBD2. Germline lookup yields CDR1 MGHRA and CDR2 YSYEKL. The CDR3 sequence is 16 residues long. The ends lost 1 base at V and 7 bases at J; junction bases unmatched: 10. DNA of the CDR3: TGCGCCAGCAGCCAAGTGATGGTACTAGCGAATAATGAGCAGTTCTTC. It codes for CASSQVMVLANNEQFF.

The chain has TRBV7-8 and TRBJ1-3, with TRBD1 as a possible D gene (5 bases). This CDR3 is built from 16 residues. V was clipped by 5 bases and J by 4 bases, with 18 bases between them. The germline V gene has CDR1 SGHVS and CDR2 FQNEAQ. The CDR3 nucleotides are TGTGCCAGCAGCCCCACGGGTGGGGGGTTCGGAAACACCATATATTTT. Amino acid sequence: CASSPTGGGFGNTIYF.

This clone was picked up a small number of times. V and J are TRBV19 and TRBJ1-3; the D gene is possibly TRBD1 (5 bases). The CDR3 runs to 15 residues. V lost 2 bases and J 1 base, leaving 9 bases between the germline ends. Germline CDR1 LNHDA, CDR2 SQIVND (reference sequence). This chain's CDR3 is CASSITGGSGNTIYF. The CDR3 DNA reads TGTGCCAGTAGTATAACCGGGGGATCTGGAAACACCATATATTTT.

The chain is built from TRBV6-5 and TRBJ2-7; 9 positions match TRBD2. Looked up from germline, CDR1 is MNHEY and CDR2 is SVGAGI. This CDR3 is built from 13 residues. The ends lost 2 bases at V and 7 bases at J; junction bases unmatched: 3. The CDR3 region has the DNA TGTGCCAGCAGTTACGGTCTAGCGGGGGAGCAGTACTTC. It is translated as CASSYGLAGEQYF.

The rearrangement links TRBV11-2 to TRBJ1-1, with a tentative D call TRBD1 (5 bases). V gave up 0 bases and J gave up 4 bases, with 12 bases separating them. The CDR3 has 15 amino acids. CDR1 and CDR2 (germline): SGHAT, FQNNGV. The CDR3 nucleotides are TGTGCCAGCAGCTTAGATCCTTCGGGGGTCACTGAAGCTTTCTTT. Translation gives CASSLDPSGVTEAFF.

The chain employs TRBV28 and TRBJ1-4; perhaps TRBD1 as D (5 bases). Germline V lookup: CDR1 MDHEN, CDR2 SYDVKM. Trimming removed 6 bases from V and 8 bases from J, with 16 bases in between. There are 14 residues in the CDR3. The CDR3 DNA is TGTGCCAGCAGCCTCGGGGGAGGCGAAGAAAAACTGTTTTTT. As protein: CASSLGGGEEKLFF.

V usage is TRBV27 and J usage is TRBJ2-7; possible D gene TRBD2, 5 bases. The CDR3 spans 13 residues. Per germline, CDR1 MNHEY and CDR2 SMNVEV (reference sequence). V was cut by 6 bases and J by 2 bases, with 11 bases left in between. The CDR3 reads CASRTGGTYEQYF. The CDR3 DNA reads as TGTGCCAGCAGAACCGGAGGAACCTACGAGCAGTACTTC.

In this sample, this clone turned up once. The chain is built from TRBV28 and TRBJ1-2, with 12 positions matching TRBD1. V was pared by 6 bases and J by 3 bases, with 5 bases of the junction left unmatched. Germline assignment: CDR1 MDHEN and CDR2 SYDVKM. The CDR3 consists of 15 residues. The CDR3 coding sequence is TGTGCCAGCAGCGGGGACAGGGGGCGCTACTATGGCTACACCTTC. Protein product: CASSGDRGRYYGYTF.

This clone was picked up one time. The rearrangement uses TRBV6-2 or TRBV6-3 and TRBJ1-5; D might be TRBD1 (5 bases). The germline gives CDR1 MNHEY, CDR2 SVGEGT. The length of the CDR3 is 14 residues. With 6 bases removed from V and 4 bases from J, the gap between germline ends came to 13 bases. The CDR3 region has the DNA TGTGCCAGCAGCCCCAGGGTAGAAAATCAGCCCCAGCATTTT. Its protein is CASSPRVENQPQHF.

This clone came up a few times. This sequence joins TRBV10-3 and TRBJ1-5; D possibly corresponds to TRBD1 (6 bases). Trimming cost V 9 bases and J 0 bases, with 12 bases left between them. Germline CDR1 is ENHRY and CDR2 is SYGVKD. CDR3 length: 14 amino acids. CDR3 region: CAIRGPDSNQPQHF. CDR3 bases: TGTGCCATTCGGGGGCCCGATAGCAATCAGCCCCAGCATTTT.

The gene calls are TRBV19 and TRBJ2-7, with D perhaps assigned TRBD1 or TRBD2 (5 bases each). CDR3 size: 14 residues. Trimming took off 3 bases at V and 0 bases at J, with 9 bases between the two ends. Germline loops: CDR1 LNHDA, CDR2 SQIVND (reference sequence). The CDR3 loop reads CASSIGAASYEQYF. DNA for the CDR3: TGTGCCAGTAGTATCGGGGCAGCCTCCTACGAGCAGTACTTC.

The J gene is TRBJ1-2, the V gene TRBV14; the D is unclear. V was cut by 2 bases and J by 4 bases, with 8 bases left in between. The germline CDR1 and CDR2 sequences are SGHDN and FVKESK. This CDR3 has 13 amino acids. This CDR3 reads CASSQRLSYGYTF. CDR3 bases: TGTGCCAGCAGCCAACGACTCTCCTATGGCTACACCTTC.

This clone has a handful of counts. The chain is built from TRBV14 and TRBJ2-2, with D possibly being TRBD2 (6 bases). Trimming pared 0 bases from V and 6 bases from J, leaving 14 bases between. Per germline, CDR1 SGHDN and CDR2 FVKESK. The CDR3 runs 16 residues. The CDR3, as DNA: TGTGCCAGCAGCCAAGAGCGGGGAGGACGGGCCGGGGAGCTGTTTTTT. Protein: CASSQERGGRAGELFF.

The V gene is TRBV5-6, the J gene TRBJ1-6, with TRBD1 matching 9 bases. The ends lost 4 bases at V and 8 bases at J; junction bases unmatched: 1. The CDR3 spans 13 residues. The germline gives CDR1 SGHDT, CDR2 YYEEEE. CDR3: CASSGTGYSPLHF. Written as DNA, the CDR3 is TGTGCCAGCAGCGGGACAGGGTATTCACCCCTCCACTTT. Drawing the rest from reference TRBV5-6 and TRBJ1-6, the complete variable domain is DAGVTQSPTHLIKTRGQQVTLRCSPKSGHDTVSWYQQALGQGPQFIFQYYEEEERQRGNFPDRFSGHQFPNYSSELNVNALLLGDSALYLCASSGTGYSPLHFGNGTRLTVT.

The chain uses TRBV21-1 and TRBJ2-4. TRBV21-1 is annotated as a pseudogene. The CDR3 is 19 amino acids. The CDR3 nucleotides are TGTGCCAGCATTGACCGCTCCGATATCCGGGACCTAGCCAAAAACATTCAGTACTTC. Amino acid sequence: CASIDRSDIRDLAKNIQYF.

J is TRBJ2-7 and V is TRBV18, with 13 bases matching TRBD2. With V trimmed by 5 bases and J by 7 bases, 8 bases remained unmatched. The CDR3 runs to 15 residues. Looked up from germline, CDR1 is KGHSH and CDR2 is LQKENI. The CDR3 nucleotides read TGTGCCAGCTCAGTGGGACTAGCGGGATTCTCGGAGCAGTACTTC. Amino acid sequence: CASSVGLAGFSEQYF.

This chain connects TRBV7-3 to TRBJ2-1, with D uncertain. Trimming took 2 bases from V and 8 from J, leaving 16 bases between them. The V gene's germline CDR1 is SGHTA and CDR2 FQGTGA. This CDR3 has 15 residues. The CDR3 DNA follows: TGTGCCAGCAGCTTACTGGGAATGGCTGGCGATGAGCAGTTCTTC. Encoded protein: CASSLLGMAGDEQFF.

The chain carries TRBV4-3 and TRBJ1-5, with a weak D call TRBD1 (5 bases). CDR3 length equals 18 residues. Looked up from germline, CDR1 is LGHNA and CDR2 is YSLEER. Trimming took off 0 bases at V and 7 bases at J, with 22 bases between the two ends. The CDR3 DNA sequence: TGCGCCAGCAGCCAAGACCTCCCCATGCCAGGGTCGGGACAGCCCCAGCATTTT. Its protein is CASSQDLPMPGSGQPQHF.

V and J are TRBV21-1 and TRBJ1-1. TRBV21-1 is a known pseudogene. There are 17 residues in the CDR3. CDR3 protein: CASSKDSHRDKDTEAFF. Here the CDR3 DNA reads TGTGCCAGCAGCAAAGATTCCCACCGGGATAAAGACACTGAAGCTTTCTTT.